These 27 T cell receptor beta chains originate from one sample sequenced in a study of CD8 T cells in Susac syndrome. cDNA came from approximately 0.5 to 1 ug RNA primed by random hexamers. TCRdb re-called the immunoSEQ multiplex PCR reads with MiXCR, one entry per CDR3 protein. The sample includes 100,000 to 150,000 distinct CDR3 sequences, 80% of them seen just once. Material: CD8+ T cells from PBMCs. These receptors were collected from a human donor with multiple sclerosis.

In nucleotides, the CDR3 is TGCGCCAGCAGCTTATTAGGTGTAGGGGAGACCCAGTACTTC. This sequence encodes CASSLLGVGETQYF. The chain is built from TRBV5-1 and TRBJ2-5; unclear D gene. V was pared by 2 bases and J by 5 bases, with 13 bases between. CDR1 is SGHRS and CDR2 is YFSETQ in the germline V gene. The CDR3 is 14 amino acids.

The V gene is TRBV2, the J gene TRBJ1-5, with 9 positions matching TRBD1. The junction had 8 bases not matched to a gene; V was cut back by 4 bases and J by 7 bases. The CDR3 spans 15 residues. Germline values: CDR1 SNHLY, CDR2 FYNNEI. CDR3 sequence (DNA): TGTGCCAGCAGTGTTGGACAGGGGAGAGGCCAGCCCCAGCATTTT. The encoded protein is CASSVGQGRGQPQHF.

The rearrangement uses TRBV12-5 and TRBJ2-1, with D perhaps TRBD1 or TRBD2 (5 bases each). Trimming left V 2 bases short and J 9 bases short, with 8 bases between. CDR3 length equals 12 residues. Looked up from germline, CDR1 is LGHNT and CDR2 is FRNRAP. CDR3 region: CASGLFGGEQFF. CDR3 in DNA: TGTGCTAGTGGTTTGTTTGGGGGTGAGCAGTTCTTC.

The rearrangement uses TRBV18 and TRBJ2-3, with a tentative D call TRBD2 (5 bases). Germline CDR1 KGHSH, CDR2 LQKENI. This CDR3 has 13 amino acids. The germline V and J ends were trimmed by 0 bases and 7 bases, with 8 bases remaining between them. The CDR3 coding sequence is TGTGCCAGCTCACCACCGGACTCCTATACGCAGTATTTT. Its protein is CASSPPDSYTQYF. The complete variable domain, with remaining parts taken from reference TRBV18 and TRBJ2-3, reads NAGVMQNPRHLVRRRGQEARLRCSPMKGHSHVYWYRQLPEEGLKFMVYLQKENIIDESGMPKERFSAEFPKEGPSILRIQQVVRGDSAAYFCASSPPDSYTQYFGPGTRLTVL.

Points on this clonotype: The junction does not match germline at one end; this may be a read error. The rearrangement uses TRBV7-7 and TRBJ2-3, with D possibly TRBD1 on 6 matching bases. This CDR3 is built from 13 residues. Germline V gene sequence: CDR1 SSHAT, CDR2 FNYEAQ (reference sequence). CDR3 DNA: TGTGCTAGCAGCTTATCCAGGGGTGATACGCAGTATTTT. Its protein product is CASSLSRGDTQYF.

J is TRBJ2-3 and V is TRBV20-1; possible D gene TRBD2, 6 bases. Germline-derived CDR1 and CDR2 are DFQATT and SNEGSKA (reference sequence). Deletions cut 0 bases from V and 5 bases from J, with 12 bases between. CDR3 length equals 14 residues. This chain's CDR3 is CSARDVAGLDTQYF. CDR3 DNA sequence: TGCAGTGCTAGAGACGTGGCGGGACTAGATACGCAGTATTTT.

The chain combines TRBV7-6 with TRBJ2-3; 7 bases agree with TRBD1. J was trimmed by 2 bases and V by 5 bases; bases with no gene match: 7. Germline CDR1 is SGHVS and CDR2 is FNYEAQ. The CDR3 extends over 15 amino acids. Written as DNA, the CDR3 is TGTGCCAGCAGCCCTTACAGGGGCTCCACAGATACGCAGTATTTT. Its translation: CASSPYRGSTDTQYF.

This clonotype was seen a single time. This chain links TRBV4-2 with TRBJ2-1; D unclear. Trimming removed 0 bases at V and 2 bases at J, with 8 bases between. CDR3 length equals 15 residues. Germline loops: CDR1 LGHNA, CDR2 YNFKEQ. The CDR3 DNA follows: TGTGCCAGCAGCCAAGACGGTAGGGCCTACAATGAGCAGTTCTTC. Its protein product is CASSQDGRAYNEQFF.

This chain connects TRBV19 to TRBJ1-5, with D perhaps TRBD1 (6 bases). V was pared by 8 bases and J by 7 bases, with 21 bases between. This CDR3 contains 15 residues. From germline, CDR1 is LNHDA and CDR2 SQIVND (reference sequence). CDR3 bases: TGTGCCAGTCGAACACAGGGTAGGTCGGGCCAGCCCCAGCATTTT. This sequence encodes CASRTQGRSGQPQHF. Using reference TRBV19 and TRBJ1-5 for the parts outside the CDR3, the full variable domain is DGGITQSPKYLFRKEGQNVTLSCEQNLNHDAMYWYRQDPGQGLRLIYYSQIVNDFQKGDIAEGYSVSREKKESFPLTVTSAQKNPTAFYLCASRTQGRSGQPQHFGDGTRLSIL.

V is TRBV10-3 and J is TRBJ2-5; unclear D gene. Germline lookup yields CDR1 ENHRY and CDR2 SYGVKD. This CDR3 has 17 amino acids. Trimming left V 2 bases short and J 1 base short, with 17 bases between. The CDR3 nucleotides are TGTGCCATCAGTGAGGAGGACGGCGTGGCCCCCCAAGAGACCCAGTACTTC. Its translation: CAISEEDGVAPQETQYF.

This clonotype came up a few times. The V gene is TRBV3-1, the J gene TRBJ2-3, with 7 positions matching TRBD1. The J segment lost 0 bases and the V segment lost 3 bases, leaving 6 bases of the junction unmatched. Germline lookup yields CDR1 LGHDT and CDR2 YNNKEL (reference sequence). CDR3 length equals 16 residues. This chain's CDR3 is CASSQNRGRSTDTQYF. For the CDR3, the DNA is TGTGCCAGCAGCCAGAACAGGGGACGAAGCACAGATACGCAGTATTTT.

This chain joins TRBV4-3 and TRBJ1-5; D ambiguous. The length of the CDR3 is 15 residues. V shed 0 bases and J shed 7 bases, with 13 bases lying between them. The germline V gene has CDR1 LGHNA and CDR2 YSLEER. CDR3: CASSQEWVAEQPQHF. The DNA for the CDR3 is TGCGCCAGCAGCCAAGAATGGGTAGCCGAGCAGCCCCAGCATTTT.

The rearrangement joins TRBV6-2 or TRBV6-3 to TRBJ2-1; unclear D gene. V was trimmed by 6 bases and J by 7 bases, leaving 7 bases between them. Germline lookup yields CDR1 MNHEY and CDR2 SVGEGT. The CDR3 consists of 11 residues. In DNA, the CDR3 is TGTGCCAGCAGCGATCTGAATGAGCAGTTCTTC. Its protein product is CASSDLNEQFF.

The chain has TRBV6-2 or TRBV6-3 and TRBJ2-1; possible D gene TRBD2, 5 bases. Germline V gene sequence: CDR1 MNHEY, CDR2 SVGEGT. V gave up 2 bases and J gave up 7 bases, with 24 bases separating them. The CDR3 sequence is 18 residues long. CDR3: CASSYDPSEGRGRNEQFF. CDR3 bases: TGTGCCAGCAGTTACGACCCATCTGAAGGCCGAGGGCGGAATGAGCAGTTCTTC.

The chain carries TRBV7-2 and TRBJ1-5, with 11 bases aligning to TRBD1. CDR1 SGHTA and CDR2 FQGNSA come from the germline V gene. CDR3 length: 15 residues. V was clipped by 5 bases and J by 4 bases; unmatched bases: 4. The CDR3 DNA reads TGTGCCAGCAGCGGGACAGGGGGTGATAATCAGCCCCAGCATTTT. Its protein product is CASSGTGGDNQPQHF. Looking up the rest from reference TRBV7-2 and TRBJ1-5 gives the full variable domain: GAGVSQSPSNKVTEKGKDVELRCDPISGHTALYWYRQSLGQGLEFLIYFQGNSAPDKSGLPSDRFSAERTGGSVSTLTIQRTQQEDSAVYLCASSGTGGDNQPQHFGDGTRLSIL.

This clonotype was counted a single time. The chain links TRBV6-5 to TRBJ1-1; TRBD1 might be the D (5 bases). The germline CDR1 and CDR2 sequences are MNHEY and SVGAGI. V was trimmed by 1 base and J by 3 bases, leaving 15 bases between them. This CDR3 contains 16 residues. The CDR3 is CASSYFTFGGDTEAFF. The CDR3 DNA reads TGTGCCAGCAGTTACTTTACCTTCGGGGGAGACACTGAAGCTTTCTTT.

This sequence joins TRBV10-3 and TRBJ2-2; a weak D match, TRBD2 (5 bases). The CDR3 is 17 amino acids. Per germline, CDR1 ENHRY and CDR2 SYGVKD. The V end was cut by 6 bases, the J end by 0 bases, with 17 bases between. CDR3 amino acids: CAIRGAEGGPNTGELFF. CDR3 DNA: TGTGCCATCAGGGGAGCCGAAGGCGGTCCGAACACCGGGGAGCTGTTTTTT.

In this sample, this clonotype turned up a few times. The V and J genes are TRBV6-5 and TRBJ2-5; no clear D. CDR1 and CDR2 from the germline V gene are MNHEY and SVGAGI. V lost 0 bases and J 5 bases, leaving 10 bases between the germline ends. The CDR3 sequence is 14 residues long. The CDR3 sequence: CASSYSGPIETQYF. CDR3 bases: TGTGCCAGCAGTTACTCCGGGCCCATCGAGACCCAGTACTTC.

This chain uses TRBV20-1 with TRBJ2-1; D possibly corresponds to TRBD2 (5 bases). Per germline, CDR1 DFQATT and CDR2 SNEGSKA (reference sequence). The CDR3 sequence is 12 residues long. V lost 0 bases and J 12 bases, leaving 12 bases between the germline ends. The CDR3 here is CSAREETLGQFF. The CDR3 DNA sequence: TGCAGTGCTAGAGAAGAGACACTAGGGCAGTTCTTC.

The gene calls are TRBV4-2 and TRBJ2-1, with TRBD2 as a possible D gene (5 bases). The CDR3 is made up of 16 amino acids. Germline assignment: CDR1 LGHNA and CDR2 YNFKEQ. V was clipped by 1 base and J by 1 base, with 11 bases between them. Here the CDR3 reads CASSQVGVMSYNEQFF. In DNA, the CDR3 is TGTGCCAGCAGCCAAGTCGGGGTAATGTCCTACAATGAGCAGTTCTTC.

V gene TRBV7-9 combines with J gene TRBJ1-4; TRBD1 might be the D (5 bases). The germline CDR1 and CDR2 sequences are SEHNR and FQNEAQ (reference sequence). This CDR3 region has 16 residues. Trimming cost V 1 base and J 7 bases, with 16 bases left between them. This chain's CDR3 is CASSLESGRLGEKLFF. The CDR3 DNA is TGTGCCAGCAGCTTAGAGTCGGGGCGCCTCGGTGAAAAACTGTTTTTT.

This sequence joins TRBV25-1 and TRBJ2-1; 10 nucleotides line up with TRBD2. There are 18 residues in the CDR3. Trimming at V came to 2 bases and at J to 7 bases, leaving 14 bases not matched to a gene. CDR1 is MGHDK, CDR2 SYGVNS, per germline. CDR3 sequence: CASSELGIGSSGRNEQFF. Written as DNA, the CDR3 is TGTGCCAGCAGTGAACTGGGGATAGGTTCTAGCGGGAGAAATGAGCAGTTCTTC.

This clonotype was seen only once. The rearrangement links TRBV4-2 to TRBJ2-1; maybe TRBD1 (5 bases). Germline CDR1 reads LGHNA; CDR2 reads YNFKEQ. The length of the CDR3 is 15 residues. V gave up 2 bases and J gave up 6 bases, with 14 bases separating them. Here the CDR3 reads CASSQWAGSSNEQFF. DNA for the CDR3: TGTGCCAGCAGCCAATGGGCAGGGTCTAGCAATGAGCAGTTCTTC.

J is TRBJ2-1 and V is TRBV15; no reliable D call. This CDR3 is 15 amino acids long. Germline V gene sequence: CDR1 LNHNV, CDR2 YYDKDF (reference sequence). Trimming removed 1 base from V and 3 bases from J, with 10 bases in between. The CDR3 DNA sequence: TGTGCCACCAGCAGAGCTGGTTCGGGCTACAATGAGCAGTTCTTC. This codes for CATSRAGSGYNEQFF.

In its sample, this clonotype was seen once. V and J are TRBV15 and TRBJ2-1; D remains unclear. Germline V lookup: CDR1 LNHNV, CDR2 YYDKDF (reference sequence). V gave up 3 bases and J gave up 7 bases, with 7 bases separating them. CDR3 length: 12 amino acids. The CDR3 here is CATSRAGNEQFF. The CDR3 DNA reads as TGTGCCACCAGCAGGGCCGGTAATGAGCAGTTCTTC.

The sample holds one count of this clonotype. The J gene is TRBJ1-3, the V gene TRBV7-9, with D possibly TRBD1 on 5 matching bases. Germline V gives CDR1 SEHNR, CDR2 FQNEAQ (reference sequence). The CDR3 runs to 14 residues. The V end lost 5 bases, the J end lost 1 base, and 9 bases lay between the germline ends. CDR3 residues: CASSDGGSGNTIYF. The CDR3 coding sequence is TGTGCCAGCAGCGACGGGGGATCTGGAAACACCATATATTTT.

This chain links TRBV19 with TRBJ2-5; 9 nucleotides align to TRBD2. This CDR3 is 15 amino acids long. Trimming took 10 bases from V and 5 from J; bases not matched to a gene: 14. Germline assignment: CDR1 LNHDA and CDR2 SQIVND (reference sequence). CDR3 nucleotide sequence: TGTGCCACCCGGAACTCGCGGGAGGGCCAGGAGACCCAGTACTTC. This encodes CATRNSREGQETQYF.